A single sample is the source of the 13 T cell receptor beta chains below, sequenced in a study of T cells in Graves' hyperthyroidism and ophthalmopathy. Amplification of TCR beta CDR3 regions was performed using RNA transcripts as template. The TCR CDR3 was amplified in a first-round RT-PCR using the HTBI primer set. One entry per CDR3 protein results from TCRdb running MiXCR on the multiplex PCR reads. The repertoire holds 85,000 to 110,000 distinct CDR3 sequences, with over 45% as singletons. The material sequenced was blood. The receptors here all came from a man aged 35 to 55 with Graves' hyperthyroidism.

This clonotype was seen repeatedly, ten times or more. The chain links TRBV20-1 to TRBJ2-7; tentatively, D is TRBD2 (5 bases). The CDR3 has 15 amino acids. Germline lookup yields CDR1 DFQATT and CDR2 SNEGSKA (reference sequence). Between the trimmed V and J ends, which lost 0 bases and 0 bases, there was a span of 12 bases. The CDR3 here is CSARDSRSGSYEQYF. The CDR3 DNA is TGCAGTGCTAGAGATTCGAGGAGCGGCTCCTACGAGCAGTACTTC.

The V and J genes are TRBV7-6 and TRBJ2-5; TRBD1 aligns across 7 bases. Germline assignment: CDR1 SGHVS and CDR2 FNYEAQ. The CDR3 spans 12 residues. CDR3 region: CAKRQGLETQYF. CDR3 nucleotide sequence: TGTGCTAAGCGACAGGGCTTGGAGACCCAGTACTTC.

There are a few counts of this clonotype. The J gene is TRBJ2-2, the V gene TRBV27, with a tentative D call TRBD2 (6 bases). The germline gives CDR1 MNHEY, CDR2 SMNVEV (reference sequence). This CDR3 has 15 amino acids. With 8 bases removed from V and 2 bases from J, the gap between germline ends came to 15 bases. Here the CDR3 reads CASRSSGVNTGELFF. Here the CDR3 DNA reads TGTGCCAGCCGATCCTCGGGGGTTAACACCGGGGAGCTGTTTTTT.

At least ten counts were recorded for this clonotype. V is TRBV20-1 and J is TRBJ2-1; a weak D match, TRBD2 (7 bases). Germline lookup yields CDR1 DFQATT and CDR2 SNEGSKA (reference sequence). This CDR3 has 14 residues. V was trimmed by 3 bases and J by 4 bases, leaving 13 bases between them. The CDR3 loop is CSASVRGAYNEQFF. The CDR3 nucleotides are TGCAGTGCTAGTGTCCGGGGGGCTTACAATGAGCAGTTCTTC.

This clonotype showed up many times. The J gene is TRBJ1-2, the V gene TRBV19, with D unresolved. The CDR3 totals 14 residues. From germline, CDR1 is LNHDA and CDR2 SQIVND (reference sequence). Deletions cut 6 bases from V and 1 base from J, with 12 bases between. The CDR3 sequence: CASREDENNYGYTF. CDR3 nucleotide sequence: TGTGCCAGTAGAGAGGACGAGAATAACTATGGCTACACCTTC.

The chain is built from TRBV20-1 and TRBJ1-2; D uncertain. Per the germline V gene, CDR1 is DFQATT and CDR2 is SNEGSKA (reference sequence). V was clipped by 3 bases and J by 4 bases, with 12 bases between them. The CDR3 contains 13 residues. The DNA of the CDR3 is TGCAGTGCTAGGAAGGCAGGAGGCTATGGCTACACCTTC. This gives the protein CSARKAGGYGYTF.

This sequence joins TRBV10-2 and TRBJ2-1, with 9 positions matching TRBD1. CDR1 is WSHSY, CDR2 SAAADI, per germline. The CDR3 is 16 residues long. J gave up 10 bases and V 6 bases, and 16 bases lay outside the gene matches. This CDR3 reads CASSLGGTGSVGEQFF. CDR3 nucleotide sequence: TGCGCCAGCAGCTTGGGCGGGACAGGGTCGGTCGGGGAGCAGTTCTTC.

This clonotype was seen ten or more times. The chain has TRBV7-2 and TRBJ2-7; 9 bases agree with TRBD2. In germline, CDR1 is SGHTA, CDR2 FQGNSA. This CDR3 is 17 amino acids long. The trim removed 2 bases at V and 4 bases at J, leaving 12 bases unmatched. This CDR3 is CASSLIFGAGGSYEQYF. CDR3 nucleotides: TGTGCCAGCAGCTTAATATTCGGAGCGGGGGGTTCTTACGAGCAGTACTTC.

This clonotype was seen repeatedly, ten times or more. The CDR3 region is CASTVSGQGLEAFF. The CDR3 DNA reads as TGTGCCAGCACTGTATCCGGACAGGGGCTTGAAGCTTTCTTT. This chain connects TRBV2 to TRBJ1-1, with 9 nucleotides matching TRBD1. The CDR3 covers 14 residues. Germline CDR1 SNHLY, CDR2 FYNNEI. Unmatched junction bases numbered 10, after V lost 7 bases and J lost 7 bases.

This clonotype was seen at least ten times. The chain recombines TRBV6-6 with TRBJ2-7; D is tentatively TRBD1 or TRBD2 (5 bases each). Germline V gene data show CDR1 as MNHNY and CDR2 as SVGAGI (reference sequence). Trimming cost V 2 bases and J 0 bases, with 11 bases left between them. The CDR3 has 15 residues. DNA for the CDR3: TGTGCCAGCAGTTACAAGGGGACCGACTCCTACGAGCAGTACTTC. As protein: CASSYKGTDSYEQYF.

This clonotype showed up just a few times. The chain is built from TRBV3-1 and TRBJ2-7, with 10 bases that match TRBD1. Unmatched junction bases numbered 7, after V lost 4 bases and J lost 7 bases. Germline values: CDR1 LGHDT, CDR2 YNNKEL (reference sequence). CDR3 size: 14 residues. The DNA of the CDR3 is TGTGCCAGCAGCCCAGGGACAGGGGTTCGGGAGCAGTACTTC. It encodes CASSPGTGVREQYF.

J is TRBJ2-1 and V is TRBV7-8, with 8 bases identical to TRBD1. Germline V gene lookup returns CDR1 SGHVS and CDR2 FQNEAQ. There are 14 residues in the CDR3. V was clipped by 4 bases and J by 5 bases; unmatched bases: 4. The CDR3 here is CASSSTGGNNEQFF. DNA for the CDR3: TGTGCCAGCAGCTCTACAGGGGGGAACAATGAGCAGTTCTTC. Using reference TRBV7-8 and TRBJ2-1 for the parts outside the CDR3, the full variable domain is GAGVSQSPRYKVAKRGQDVALRCDPISGHVSLFWYQQALGQGPEFLTYFQNEAQLDKSGLPSDRFFAERPEGSVSTLKIQRTQQEDSAVYLCASSSTGGNNEQFFGPGTRLTVL.

This clonotype appeared many times. J is TRBJ2-1 and V is TRBV5-1; D is uncertain. The CDR3 runs 13 residues. In germline, CDR1 is SGHRS, CDR2 YFSETQ. V dropped 4 bases and J dropped 8 bases, with 13 bases sitting between them. The CDR3 DNA follows: TGCGCCAGCAGCGTGGACCGGGCCTATGAGCAGTTCTTC. This encodes CASSVDRAYEQFF.